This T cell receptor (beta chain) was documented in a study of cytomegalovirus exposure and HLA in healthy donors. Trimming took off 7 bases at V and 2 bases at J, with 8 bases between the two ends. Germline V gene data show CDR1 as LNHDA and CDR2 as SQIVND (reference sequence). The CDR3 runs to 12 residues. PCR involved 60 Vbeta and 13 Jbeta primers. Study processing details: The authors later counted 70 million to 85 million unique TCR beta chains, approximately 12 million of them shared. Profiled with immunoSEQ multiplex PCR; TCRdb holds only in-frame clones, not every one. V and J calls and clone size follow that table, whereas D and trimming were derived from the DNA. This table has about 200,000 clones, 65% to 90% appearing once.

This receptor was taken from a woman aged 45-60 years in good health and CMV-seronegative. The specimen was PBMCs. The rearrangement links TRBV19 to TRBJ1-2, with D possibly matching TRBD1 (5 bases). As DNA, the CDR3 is TGTGCCAGTATAAGGGGAAACTATGGCTACACCTTC. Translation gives CASIRGNYGYTF. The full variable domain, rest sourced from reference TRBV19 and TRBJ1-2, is DGGITQSPKYLFRKEGQNVTLSCEQNLNHDAMYWYRQDPGQGLRLIYYSQIVNDFQKGDIAEGYSVSREKKESFPLTVTSAQKNPTAFYLCASIRGNYGYTFGSGTRLTVV.